The next 5 T cell receptor beta chains were all read from a single sample in a study of vaccination and CD4 T cells after COVID-19 (dated by TCRdb to 2022 to 2024). Library construction relied on PCR. Instrument used: Illumina iSeq 100. At the Johns Hopkins FTIC core, DNA from the cultured CD4+ T cells underwent TCR sequencing with the Oncomine TCR Beta short-read assay. TCRdb applied fastp at Q25 and MiXCR to the public reads, then kept only in-frame beta chains. Rows are combined by CDR3 protein, so each entry shows the most common genes and DNA. The sample data list over 15,000 distinct CDR3 sequences, and 52% of these were observed just once. The ten biggest clones cover less than 20% of the sample. No antigen is known for these receptors. Reading the label with the study, this specimen's time point is: late sampling 161 to 241 days after vaccination in three convalescent patients. The treatment or condition label, as the study defines it: approximately nine-day PBMC culture with coronavirus spike peptide pools or control peptides (ViraFEST assay).

The sample here was CD4+ T cells from blood, cultured in vitro, taken about 7 months after SARS-CoV-2 vaccination. The receptors come from a human donor who had recovered from COVID-19.

The sample holds one count of this clonotype. The J gene is TRBJ2-2, the V gene TRBV7-3; TRBD1 matches at 9 bases. CDR1 and CDR2 (germline): SGHTA, FQGTGA. CDR3 length equals 15 residues. V dropped 3 bases and J dropped 6; count of bases not matched to a gene: 5. The CDR3 region is CASSFDRQGAGELFF. CDR3 nucleotide sequence: TGTGCCAGCAGCTTCGATCGACAGGGGGCCGGGGAGCTGTTTTTT.

The chain joins TRBV2 to TRBJ1-5; 10 nucleotides agree with TRBD1. The CDR3 has 15 residues. Germline CDR1 is SNHLY and CDR2 is FYNNEI. With V trimmed by 4 bases and J by 9 bases, 9 bases remained unmatched. CDR3 loop: CASSAGTGDGWPQHF. In DNA, the CDR3 is TGTGCCAGCAGTGCCGGGACAGGGGATGGATGGCCCCAGCATTTT.

This clonotype was seen only a few times. This sequence joins TRBV15 and TRBJ2-5; 7 bases map to TRBD1. Germline CDR1 is LNHNV and CDR2 is YYDKDF (reference sequence). The CDR3 totals 17 residues. The trim removed 4 bases at V and 4 bases at J, leaving 15 bases unmatched. The CDR3 sequence: CATSIDQWDSGGETQYF. The CDR3 coding sequence is TGTGCCACCAGCATCGACCAATGGGACAGTGGGGGAGAGACCCAGTACTTC. Full variable domain (missing parts from reference TRBV15 and TRBJ2-5): DAMVIQNPRYQVTQFGKPVTLSCSQTLNHNVMYWYQQKSSQAPKLLFHYYDKDFNNEADTPDNFQSRRPNTSFCFLDIRSPGLGDTAMYLCATSIDQWDSGGETQYFGPGTRLLVL.

This clonotype was detected a few times. The chain uses TRBV20-1 and TRBJ2-3; 11 bases are a match to TRBD2. This CDR3 region has 15 residues. The germline CDR1 and CDR2 sequences are DFQATT and SNEGSKA (reference sequence). V shed 4 bases and J 11 bases; nucleotides not matched to a gene: 14. The CDR3 here is CSATSGGPLLKGQYF. The CDR3 nucleotides read TGCAGTGCTACTAGCGGGGGGCCTTTATTGAAAGGGCAGTATTTT.

The chain combines TRBV20-1 with TRBJ1-2; 7 bases match TRBD1. Germline CDR1 and CDR2: DFQATT and SNEGSKA (reference sequence). This CDR3 region has 13 residues. With 6 bases clipped from V and 5 bases from J, the junction kept 9 bases outside the gene matches. CDR3 coding DNA: TGCAGTGCAGCCGGGACAGTGACATATGGCTACACCTTC. It translates to CSAAGTVTYGYTF.